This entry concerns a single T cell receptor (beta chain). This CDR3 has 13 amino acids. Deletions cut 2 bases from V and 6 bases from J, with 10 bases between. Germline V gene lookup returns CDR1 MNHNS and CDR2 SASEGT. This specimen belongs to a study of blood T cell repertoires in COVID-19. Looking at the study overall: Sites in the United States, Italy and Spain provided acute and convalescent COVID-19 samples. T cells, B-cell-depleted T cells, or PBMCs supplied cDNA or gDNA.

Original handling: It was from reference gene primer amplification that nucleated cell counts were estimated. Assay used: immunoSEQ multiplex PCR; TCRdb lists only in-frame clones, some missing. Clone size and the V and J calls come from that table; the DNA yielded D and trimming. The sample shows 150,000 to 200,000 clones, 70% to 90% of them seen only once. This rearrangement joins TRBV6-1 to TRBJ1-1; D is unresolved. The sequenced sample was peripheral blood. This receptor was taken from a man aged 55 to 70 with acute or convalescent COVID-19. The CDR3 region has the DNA TGTGCCAGCAGTGAATTTCTGGCTGCTGAAGCTTTCTTT. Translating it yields CASSEFLAAEAFF.